This T cell receptor (beta chain) was found in a study of T cells expressing NK-cell markers. With the 5' RACE reads reprocessed, TCRdb shows one record per CDR3 protein and no DNA. There are roughly 160,000 distinct CDR3 sequences in the sample, with 20% to 25% held by the top ten. The CDR3 length is 17 residues. Germline lookup yields CDR1 SGHRS and CDR2 YFSETQ. The chain combines TRBV5-1 with TRBJ1-1. The receptor comes from a man aged 18-75 years in good health. The specimen sequenced was blood T cells: a sorted CD56 or NKG2C T cell subset, CD4+ or CD8+ T cells, or bulk PBMC T cells (not recorded which). The CDR3 protein is CASSLAYRVYPNTEAFF.